These 21 T cell receptor beta chains came from one sample sequenced in a study of blood T cell repertoires in COVID-19. Measured with immunoSEQ multiplex PCR; TCRdb has only the in-frame clones, and not every one. This table holds about 140,000 clones, approximately 80% found once. The sample comprised peripheral blood. The receptors were sampled from a human donor in a cohort sampled during active COVID-19.

The chain combines TRBV27 with TRBJ2-7; the D gene is possibly TRBD2 (5 bases). The CDR3 is 14 amino acids. Trimming took 3 bases from V and 3 from J, leaving 12 bases between them. Looked up from germline, CDR1 is MNHEY and CDR2 is SMNVEV (reference sequence). In DNA, the CDR3 is TGTGCCAGCAGTTTGAGGGCCTCATTCTACGAGCAGTACTTC. It codes for CASSLRASFYEQYF.

The chain couples TRBV9 to TRBJ2-5; no reliable D call. The CDR3 consists of 13 residues. The V gene lost 0 bases and the J gene lost 5 bases, with 8 bases spanning the gap. The germline gives CDR1 SGDLS, CDR2 YYNGEE. The CDR3 nucleotides are TGTGCCAGCAGCGTAGAGACATATGAGACCCAGTACTTC. It translates to CASSVETYETQYF.

This rearrangement joins TRBV9 to TRBJ2-2; 13 bases align to TRBD2. J was trimmed by 6 bases and V by 0 bases; bases with no gene match: 5. Germline CDR1 and CDR2: SGDLS and YYNGEE. The CDR3 contains 17 residues. CDR3 in amino acids: CASSVGTSGGVSGELFF. The CDR3 DNA sequence: TGTGCCAGCAGCGTAGGGACTAGCGGGGGAGTCTCCGGGGAGCTGTTTTTT.

This chain joins TRBV20-1 and TRBJ2-3, with 13 bases fitting TRBD2. CDR1 DFQATT and CDR2 SNEGSKA come from the germline V gene (reference sequence). V lost 3 bases and J lost 4; bases outside the gene matches: 13. There are 18 residues in the CDR3. Here the CDR3 DNA reads TGCAGTGCTAGTGATACCGGGACTAGCGGGATTCCTCCAGATACGCAGTATTTT. Translating it yields CSASDTGTSGIPPDTQYF.

This clone was seen once. The rearrangement uses TRBV11-2 and TRBJ2-7, with 7 bases matching TRBD2. The CDR3 has 15 residues. CDR1 and CDR2 (germline): SGHAT, FQNNGV. J gave up 6 bases and V 4 bases, and 12 bases lay outside the gene matches. CDR3 region: CASSYSRTSGFEQYF. The DNA for the CDR3 is TGTGCCAGCAGCTACTCTAGGACTAGTGGATTCGAGCAGTACTTC.

J is TRBJ1-2 and V is TRBV11-1, with 9 bases identical to TRBD1. Unmatched junction bases numbered 9, after V lost 5 bases and J lost 2 bases. The CDR3 totals 16 residues. The germline V gene has CDR1 SGHAT and CDR2 FQDESV (reference sequence). The CDR3 here is CASSAEFGQGNYGYTF. Here the CDR3 DNA reads TGTGCCAGCAGCGCTGAATTTGGACAGGGGAACTATGGCTACACCTTC.

This chain uses TRBV18 with TRBJ2-2; 11 nucleotides line up with TRBD2. After removal of 6 bases from V and 7 bases from J, the junction contained 10 bases not matched to a gene. The CDR3 sequence is 16 residues long. Germline loops: CDR1 KGHSH, CDR2 LQKENI. Here the CDR3 DNA reads TGTGCCAGCTCCGGAGACGCCGGGACTAGCGGCGGGGAGCTGTTTTTT. Protein sequence: CASSGDAGTSGGELFF. Combining the CDR3 with reference TRBV18 and TRBJ2-2 gives the whole variable domain NAGVMQNPRHLVRRRGQEARLRCSPMKGHSHVYWYRQLPEEGLKFMVYLQKENIIDESGMPKERFSAEFPKEGPSILRIQQVVRGDSAAYFCASSGDAGTSGGELFFGEGSRLTVL.

This clone has only a few counts. V usage is TRBV4-3 and J usage is TRBJ2-3; TRBD1 agrees at 7 bases. V was pared by 0 bases and J by 3 bases, with 15 bases of the junction left unmatched. The CDR3 contains 19 residues. Germline V gives CDR1 LGHNA, CDR2 YSLEER. The CDR3 region is CASSQEGGQPAMGTDTQYF. CDR3 bases: TGCGCCAGCAGCCAAGAAGGGGGACAGCCCGCGATGGGGACAGATACGCAGTATTTT.

The genes are TRBV15 and TRBJ1-2; 7 bases map to TRBD1. The J segment lost 4 bases and the V segment lost 5 bases, leaving 4 bases of the junction unmatched. In germline, CDR1 is LNHNV, CDR2 YYDKDF (reference sequence). The CDR3 spans 13 residues. The CDR3 here is CATSATGTYGYTF. In DNA, the CDR3 is TGTGCCACCAGCGCGACAGGGACCTATGGCTACACCTTC.

This rearrangement joins TRBV5-4 to TRBJ2-5, with D tentatively TRBD2 (5 bases). V lost 0 bases and J 3 bases, leaving 9 bases between the germline ends. The CDR3 runs to 14 residues. Per the germline V gene, CDR1 is SGHNT and CDR2 is YYREEE (reference sequence). CDR3 sequence (DNA): TGTGCCAGCAGCTTGGAACTGAGGGAAGAGACCCAGTACTTC. This translates into CASSLELREETQYF.

The chain joins TRBV28 to TRBJ1-6, with D possibly matching TRBD1 (6 bases). The germline V gene encodes CDR1 MDHEN and CDR2 SYDVKM. V gave up 6 bases and J gave up 0 bases, with 15 bases separating them. This CDR3 contains 17 residues. CDR3 DNA: TGTGCCAGCAGCTACGACAGGTCGAGCTCCTATAATTCACCCCTCCACTTT. This codes for CASSYDRSSSYNSPLHF.

This clone was observed a handful of times. This chain connects TRBV4-1 to TRBJ1-4; D call uncertain. Trimming left V 0 bases short and J 0 bases short, with 11 bases between. The germline CDR1 and CDR2 sequences are MGHRA and YSYEKL. This CDR3 contains 17 residues. CDR3 in amino acids: CASSQEGTVTTNEKLFF. CDR3 in DNA: TGCGCCAGCAGCCAAGAGGGTACAGTCACAACTAATGAAAAACTGTTTTTT.

This sequence joins TRBV11-2 and TRBJ2-3; TRBD1 is a possible D gene (6 bases). V lost 3 bases, J lost 5 bases, and 12 bases lay in between. This CDR3 is 14 amino acids long. Germline CDR1 and CDR2: SGHAT and FQNNGV. CDR3 residues: CASSFSRGVDTQYF. CDR3 sequence (DNA): TGTGCCAGCAGCTTCAGCAGGGGTGTAGATACGCAGTATTTT.

The chain recombines TRBV15 with TRBJ1-2; 8 bases are a match to TRBD1. CDR3 length equals 13 residues. From germline, CDR1 is LNHNV and CDR2 YYDKDF (reference sequence). J gave up 7 bases and V 5 bases, and 6 bases lay outside the gene matches. CDR3 sequence (DNA): TGTGCCACCAGCGCGCGGACAGGGAGTGGCTACACCTTC. This codes for CATSARTGSGYTF.

This clone was seen only a few times. The chain employs TRBV5-6 and TRBJ2-2, with TRBD1 matching over 7 bases. This CDR3 is built from 14 residues. The ends lost 6 bases at V and 0 bases at J; junction bases unmatched: 2. Germline V CDR1 and CDR2: SGHDT, YYEEEE. The CDR3 sequence is CASTGQTNTGELFF. The CDR3 DNA sequence: TGTGCCAGCACGGGACAGACGAACACCGGGGAGCTGTTTTTT. Based on the CDR3 plus reference TRBV5-6 and TRBJ2-2, the full variable domain is DAGVTQSPTHLIKTRGQQVTLRCSPKSGHDTVSWYQQALGQGPQFIFQYYEEEERQRGNFPDRFSGHQFPNYSSELNVNALLLGDSALYLCASTGQTNTGELFFGEGSRLTVL.

The chain recombines TRBV5-4 with TRBJ2-7, with D possibly matching TRBD1 (6 bases). CDR3 length equals 14 residues. CDR1 and CDR2 from the germline V gene are SGHNT and YYREEE (reference sequence). V was clipped by 4 bases and J by 4 bases, with 15 bases between them. CDR3: CASSRTDHSYEQYF. For the CDR3, the DNA is TGTGCCAGCAGCAGGACAGACCACTCGTACGAGCAGTACTTC.

The chain links TRBV7-9 to TRBJ1-4; TRBD1 matches at 7 bases. V lost 5 bases, J lost 4 bases, and 7 bases stayed unmatched. CDR1 is SEHNR and CDR2 is FQNEAQ in the germline V gene (reference sequence). This CDR3 spans 15 amino acids. CDR3 amino acids: CASSPDRDLNEKLFF. The CDR3 coding sequence is TGTGCCAGCAGCCCTGACAGGGACCTTAATGAAAAACTGTTTTTT.

This clone was found a few times. The chain employs TRBV11-3 and TRBJ2-7; the match to TRBD1 covers 10 bases. The CDR3 is 18 residues long. Germline CDR1 is SGHNT and CDR2 is YENEEA. Losses at the gene ends were 2 bases for V and 3 bases for J; bases not matched to a gene: 13. CDR3 coding DNA: TGTGCCAGCAGCTTAAGCAGGGGGGACAGGGGTCAAATCTACGAGCAGTACTTC. It codes for CASSLSRGDRGQIYEQYF.

V is TRBV3-1 (or the pseudogene TRBV3-2) and J is TRBJ2-7; the D gene is possibly TRBD2 (6 bases). The CDR3 is made up of 12 amino acids. Trimming cost V 0 bases and J 6 bases, with 6 bases left between them. Germline CDR1 LGHDT, CDR2 YNNKEL (reference sequence). The CDR3 spells CASSQEGGEQYF. The CDR3, as DNA: TGTGCCAGCAGCCAAGAGGGGGGCGAGCAGTACTTC.

This clone has a handful of counts. The genes are TRBV15 and TRBJ1-2, with 7 bases fitting TRBD1. The CDR3 has 15 amino acids. After removal of 0 bases from V and 7 bases from J, the junction contained 8 bases not matched to a gene. CDR1 LNHNV and CDR2 YYDKDF come from the germline V gene (reference sequence). The CDR3 DNA sequence: TGTGCCACCAGCAGAGATCTCGACAGGGTCTCTGGCTACACCTTC. Amino acids: CATSRDLDRVSGYTF. Full variable domain (missing parts from reference TRBV15 and TRBJ1-2): DAMVIQNPRYQVTQFGKPVTLSCSQTLNHNVMYWYQQKSSQAPKLLFHYYDKDFNNEADTPDNFQSRRPNTSFCFLDIRSPGLGDTAMYLCATSRDLDRVSGYTFGSGTRLTVV.

There are a few counts of this clone. The rearrangement links TRBV5-4 to TRBJ1-4; possible D gene TRBD1, 5 bases. This CDR3 has 15 residues. V lost 4 bases and J 5 bases, leaving 15 bases between the germline ends. The germline gives CDR1 SGHNT, CDR2 YYREEE (reference sequence). The CDR3: CASSRGTAANEKLFF. Written as DNA, the CDR3 is TGTGCCAGCAGCCGGGGGACTGCCGCCAATGAAAAACTGTTTTTT.